What follows describes a single T cell receptor (beta chain). Its antigen remains unknown. The entry originates in a study of PD-1 blockade in classical Hodgkin lymphoma. Overall study findings and caveats: Compared with healthy donors, newly diagnosed patients reportedly showed lower baseline TCR diversity. Complete responders showed a baseline diversity that resembled the diversity of newly diagnosed patients.

Sequencing used immunoSEQ multiplex PCR; TCRdb keeps in-frame clones, though not all of them. The table lists 12,000 to 15,000 clones, over 80% of them singletons. Brentuximab vedotin exposure varied, and every patient relapsed after autologous stem cell transplantation. The germline V gene has CDR1 GTSNPN and CDR2 SVGIG (reference sequence). This CDR3 has 13 amino acids. The V end lost 0 bases, the J end lost 8 bases, and 13 bases lay between the germline ends. Sample: peripheral blood mononuclear cells (PBMCs), taken at baseline. This receptor was identified in a human donor with classical Hodgkin lymphoma. The rearrangement joins TRBV30 to TRBJ1-2, with a tentative D call TRBD1 (6 bases). The CDR3 nucleotides read TGTGCCTGGAGTGTACTCACAGGGTACGGCTACACCTTC. Translation: CAWSVLTGYGYTF.